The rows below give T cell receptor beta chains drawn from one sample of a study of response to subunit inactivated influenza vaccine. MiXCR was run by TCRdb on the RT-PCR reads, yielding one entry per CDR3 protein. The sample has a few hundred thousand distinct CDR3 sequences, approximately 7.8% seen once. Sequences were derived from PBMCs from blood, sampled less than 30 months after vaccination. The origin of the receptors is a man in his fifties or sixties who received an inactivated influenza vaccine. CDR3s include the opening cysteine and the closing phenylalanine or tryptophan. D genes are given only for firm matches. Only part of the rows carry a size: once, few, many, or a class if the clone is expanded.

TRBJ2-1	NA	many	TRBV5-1	TGCGCCAGCAGCTTGGTCGCGGGGAGATACAATGAGCAGTTCTTC	CASSLVAGRYNEQFF
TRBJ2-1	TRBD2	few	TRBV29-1	TGCAGCGTTGAGACTAGCGGGAGGTCAGGGGGGTTCTTC	CSVETSGRSGGFF
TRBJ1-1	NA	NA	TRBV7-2	TGTGCCAGCAGCTCCCGGACGTATGGAACTGAAGCTTTCTTT	CASSSRTYGTEAFF
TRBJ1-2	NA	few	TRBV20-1	TGCAGTGCTAGTTTTCAGGGCGTGGGCTACACCTTC	CSASFQGVGYTF
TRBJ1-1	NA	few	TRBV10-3	TGTGCCATCAACCGACAGGTCAACACTGAAGCTTTCTTT	CAINRQVNTEAFF
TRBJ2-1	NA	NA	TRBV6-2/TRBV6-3	TGTGCCAGCAGTTACGTGGGGGCGGGTGGCAATGAGCAGTTCTTC	CASSYVGAGGNEQFF
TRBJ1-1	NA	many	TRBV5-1	TGCGCCAGCAGCTTGGACAGTGCGAACACTGAAGCTTTCTTT	CASSLDSANTEAFF
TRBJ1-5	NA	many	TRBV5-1	TGCGCCAGCAGCTTGGGGTCCGGGGGCGGACAGCCCCAGCATTTT	CASSLGSGGGQPQHF
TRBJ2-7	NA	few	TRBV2	TGTGCCAGCAGCTTCGAGAAGGAGCAGTACTTC	CASSFEKEQYF
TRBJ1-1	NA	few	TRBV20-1	TGCAGTGCTAGAGAGGGGGGGCGGGGGAACACTGAAGCTTTCTTT	CSAREGGRGNTEAFF
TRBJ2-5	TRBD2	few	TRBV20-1	TGCAGTGCTCTTGGGCGGGGGTACCAAGAGACCCAGTACTTC	CSALGRGYQETQYF
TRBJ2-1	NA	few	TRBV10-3	TGTGCCATCACCGAGCAGTTCTTC	CAITEQFF
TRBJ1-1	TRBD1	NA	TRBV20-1	TGCAGTGCTAGCCAGGGGGGATCCACTGAAGCTTTCTTT	CSASQGGSTEAFF
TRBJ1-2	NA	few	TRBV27	TGTGCCAGCAGTTCCCGGGGTGGAACATATGGCTACACCTTC	CASSSRGGTYGYTF
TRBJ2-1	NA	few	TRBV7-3	TGTGCCAGCAGCCCCGAGAGGACGGGCATCAATGAGCAGTTCTTC	CASSPERTGINEQFF
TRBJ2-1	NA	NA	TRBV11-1	TGTGCCAGCAGCCCCGGTATGGGGTCGGATGAGCAGTTCTTC	CASSPGMGSDEQFF
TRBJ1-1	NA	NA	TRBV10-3	TGTGCCATCAAACCGAGGTCGAACACTGAAGCTTTCTTT	CAIKPRSNTEAFF
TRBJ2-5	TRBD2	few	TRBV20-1	TGCAGTGCTAGTTGGTGGGCGGGGGGAAACCAAGAGACCCAGTACTTC	CSASWWAGGNQETQYF
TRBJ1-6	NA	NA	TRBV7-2	TGTGCCAACAGCTTAGGTTTCGAGGGTTCACCCCTCCACTTT	CANSLGFEGSPLHF
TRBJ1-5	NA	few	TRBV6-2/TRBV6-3	TGTGCCAGCAGTTACTCAAGAACGTCGGATAATCAGCCCCAGCATTTT	CASSYSRTSDNQPQHF
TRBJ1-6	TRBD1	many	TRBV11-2	TGTGCCAGCAGCCGACCGGGACAGGTTCTATCACCCCTCCACTTT	CASSRPGQVLSPLHF
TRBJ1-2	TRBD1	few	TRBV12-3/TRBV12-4	TGTGCCAGCAGACCGGACAGGTTTTACGGCTACACCTTC	CASRPDRFYGYTF
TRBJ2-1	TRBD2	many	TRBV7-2	TGTGCCAGCAGCAGTCCAGCGGGGGGGATATCCAATGAGCAGTTCTTC	CASSSPAGGISNEQFF
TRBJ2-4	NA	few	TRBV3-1	TGTGCCAGCAGCTTTGGAGGTGGTTTAGCCAAAAACATTCAGTACTTC	CASSFGGGLAKNIQYF
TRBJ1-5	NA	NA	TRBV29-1	TGCAGCGTTGAAAGAGACAGCAACAATCAGCCCCAGCATTTT	CSVERDSNNQPQHF
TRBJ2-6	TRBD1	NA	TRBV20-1	TGCAGTGCCCCGGGACAGGCAGGGAAGGACGTCCTGACTTTC	CSAPGQAGKDVLTF
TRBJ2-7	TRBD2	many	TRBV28	TGTGCCAGCAGTCCAACAACTAGCGGGGGGATTTACGAGCAGTACTTC	CASSPTTSGGIYEQYF
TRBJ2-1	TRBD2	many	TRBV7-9	TGTGCCAGCAGCCCTAGCGGGGATCCCTACAATGAGCAGTTCTTC	CASSPSGDPYNEQFF
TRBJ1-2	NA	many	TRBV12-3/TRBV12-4	TGTGCCAGCAGACGACAGGAAAACTATGGCTACACCTTC	CASRRQENYGYTF
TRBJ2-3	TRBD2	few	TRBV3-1	TGTGCCAGCAGCTCATCTAGCGGGGGGGCAGATACGCAGTATTTT	CASSSSSGGADTQYF
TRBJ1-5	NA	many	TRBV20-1	TGCAGTGCTTTCATAGCTGGCCAAGGCAATCAGCCCCAGCATTTT	CSAFIAGQGNQPQHF
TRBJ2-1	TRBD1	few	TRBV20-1	TGCAGTGCTCCCAGGACAGGCAACAATGAGCAGTTCTTC	CSAPRTGNNEQFF
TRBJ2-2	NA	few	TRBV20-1	TGCAGTGCCCCCCGGACTGGCGGGACTAACACCGGGGAGCTGTTTTTT	CSAPRTGGTNTGELFF
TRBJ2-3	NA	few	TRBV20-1	TGCGCCTGTAGGCTAGGCACAGATACGCAGTATTTT	CACRLGTDTQYF
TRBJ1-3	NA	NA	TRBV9	TGTGCCAGCAGCAGAGGGGGGGGGCAATCGACCATATATTTT	CASSRGGGQSTIYF
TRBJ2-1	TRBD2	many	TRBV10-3	TGTGCCATCAGTGATTCTGGCGGGAGGGGTGTTGAGCAGTTCTTC	CAISDSGGRGVEQFF
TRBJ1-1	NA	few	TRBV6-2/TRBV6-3	TGTGCCAGCAGTTCCCCGGGCACACCCGGGACTTTCTTT	CASSSPGTPGTFF
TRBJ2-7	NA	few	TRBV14	TGTGCCAGCAGCCTTAGGGGACTTTACGCCTACGAGCAGTACTTC	CASSLRGLYAYEQYF
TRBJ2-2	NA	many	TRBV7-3	TGTGCCAGCAGCCCAGACAGGTTTTACACCGGGGAGCTGTTTTTT	CASSPDRFYTGELFF
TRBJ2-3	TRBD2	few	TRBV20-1	TGCAGTGCTAGAGATCCGGGGGAGGGGGATACGCAGTATTTT	CSARDPGEGDTQYF
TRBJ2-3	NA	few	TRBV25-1	TGTGCCAGCAGTCCCCCGGGAGCCTGGACAGATACGCAGTATTTT	CASSPPGAWTDTQYF
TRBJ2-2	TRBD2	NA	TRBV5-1	TGCGCCAGCAGCCCGTCGGGACTAGGGGCCGGGGAGCTGTTTTTT	CASSPSGLGAGELFF
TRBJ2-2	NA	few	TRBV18	TGTGCCAGCTCACCACCGGCGGGTGGAGGTAACACCGGGGAGCTGTTTTTT	CASSPPAGGGNTGELFF
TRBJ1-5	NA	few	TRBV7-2	TGTGCCAGCAGCTTAGATTTCGGACCTAGCAATCAGCCCCAGCATTTT	CASSLDFGPSNQPQHF
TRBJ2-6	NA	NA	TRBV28	TGTGCCAGCAGTTTATCCCAGGGACGGGGCTCTGGGGCCAACGTCCTGACTTTC	CASSLSQGRGSGANVLTF
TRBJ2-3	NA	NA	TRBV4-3	TGCGCCAGCAGCCAAGGATTCGAGGGAGATACGCAGTATTTT	CASSQGFEGDTQYF
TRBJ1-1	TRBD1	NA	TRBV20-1	TGCAGTGCTGCCCAGGGGGCCCGGAACACTGAAGCTTTCTTT	CSAAQGARNTEAFF
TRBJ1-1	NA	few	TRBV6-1	TGTGCCAGCAGTGAACGTGGGGGCGGTGGGAACACTGAAGCTTTCTTT	CASSERGGGGNTEAFF
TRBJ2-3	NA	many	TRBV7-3	TGTGCCAGCAGCGCAGGGGACGGTAGAAGGACAGATACGCAGTATTTT	CASSAGDGRRTDTQYF
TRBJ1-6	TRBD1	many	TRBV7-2	TGTGCCAGCCGGGCAGGGGGCGCGGGTAATTCACCCCTCCACTTT	CASRAGGAGNSPLHF